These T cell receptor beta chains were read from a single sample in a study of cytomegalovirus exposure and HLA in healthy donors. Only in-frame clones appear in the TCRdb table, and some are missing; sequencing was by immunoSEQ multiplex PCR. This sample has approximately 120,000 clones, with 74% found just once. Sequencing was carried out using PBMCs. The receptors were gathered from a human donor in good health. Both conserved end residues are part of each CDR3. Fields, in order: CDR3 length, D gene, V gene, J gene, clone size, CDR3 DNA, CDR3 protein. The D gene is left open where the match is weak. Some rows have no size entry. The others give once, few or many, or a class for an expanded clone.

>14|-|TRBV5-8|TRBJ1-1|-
TGTGCCAGCCCCTTGGCGGCCCGACATTCTGAAGCTTTCTTT
CASPLAARHSEAFF
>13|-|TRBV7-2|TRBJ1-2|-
TGTGCCAGCAGCCCGGACAGAAACTATGGCTACACCTTC
CASSPDRNYGYTF
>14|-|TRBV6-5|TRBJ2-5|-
TGTGCCAGCAGTCCCTCGGGAAGTCCGGTGACCCAGTACTTC
CASSPSGSPVTQYF
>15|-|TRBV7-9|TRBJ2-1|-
TGTGCCAGCAGCCCGACCGGGGATGCGAACAATGAGCAGTTCTTC
CASSPTGDANNEQFF
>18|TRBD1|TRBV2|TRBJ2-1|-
TGTGCCAGTTCTTTTGGACAGGGATTTGTTAGGTCCTACAATGAGCAGTTCTTC
CASSFGQGFVRSYNEQFF
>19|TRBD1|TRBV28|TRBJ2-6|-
TGTGCCAGCAGTTCCCAAGGGGACAGGGGGCTGGGTGGGGCCAACGTCCTGACTTTC
CASSSQGDRGLGGANVLTF
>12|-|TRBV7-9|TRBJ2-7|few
TGTGCCAGCAGCTTTAGCACAACCGAGCAGTACTTC
CASSFSTTEQYF
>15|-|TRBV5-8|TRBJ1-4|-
TGTGCCAGCAGCTTCGGCGGAGGAACTAATGAAAAACTGTTTTTT
CASSFGGGTNEKLFF
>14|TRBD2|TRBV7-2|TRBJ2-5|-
TGTGCCAGCACCCATAGCGGGTGGGAAGAGACCCAGTACTTC
CASTHSGWEETQYF
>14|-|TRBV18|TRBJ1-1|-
TGTGCCAGCTCACCAATTGGAGAGGACACTGAAGCTTTCTTT
CASSPIGEDTEAFF
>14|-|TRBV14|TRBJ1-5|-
TGTGCCAGCAGCCAAGACAGGGTCGGACAGCCCCAGCATTTT
CASSQDRVGQPQHF
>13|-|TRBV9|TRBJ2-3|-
TGTGCCAGCAGCGTAGGAGGCACAGATACGCAGTATTTT
CASSVGGTDTQYF
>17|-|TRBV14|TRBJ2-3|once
TGTGCCAGCAGCCAAGACCGGGGAGTGCCTAGCACAGATACGCAGTATTTT
CASSQDRGVPSTDTQYF
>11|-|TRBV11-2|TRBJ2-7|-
TGTGCCAGCAGTACCGGCTACGAGCAGTACTTC
CASSTGYEQYF
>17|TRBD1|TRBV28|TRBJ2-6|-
TGTGCCAGCAGTTCGCCAGGGGGCGCGGGAGGGGCCAACGTCCTGACTTTC
CASSSPGGAGGANVLTF
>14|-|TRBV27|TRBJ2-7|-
TGTGCCAGCAGTTTTGGGAGTCTGGGCTACGAGCAGTACTTC
CASSFGSLGYEQYF
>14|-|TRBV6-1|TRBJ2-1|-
TGTGCCAGCAGTGAAGCTGGGCATTACAATGAGCAGTTCTTC
CASSEAGHYNEQFF
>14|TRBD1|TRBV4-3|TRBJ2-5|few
TGCGCCAGCAGCCAAGCTGGACAGGAAGAGACCCAGTACTTC
CASSQAGQEETQYF
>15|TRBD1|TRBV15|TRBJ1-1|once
TGTGCCACCAGCGGTTACAGGGGTCGGGACACTGAAGCTTTCTTT
CATSGYRGRDTEAFF
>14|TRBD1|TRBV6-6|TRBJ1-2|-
TGTGCCAGCAGCGTTACCGGGACAGTCGATGGCTACACCTTC
CASSVTGTVDGYTF
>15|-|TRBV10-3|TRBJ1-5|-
TGTGCCATCAGTGAGTCCGGGGGGCCTAGTCAGCCCCAGCATTTT
CAISESGGPSQPQHF
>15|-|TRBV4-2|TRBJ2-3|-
TGTGCCAGCAGCCAAGATGCGTCAGCGGGAGATACGCAGTATTTT
CASSQDASAGDTQYF
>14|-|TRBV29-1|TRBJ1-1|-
TGCAGCGCCCATCTTTTCGGTCGGAACACTGAAGCTTTCTTT
CSAHLFGRNTEAFF
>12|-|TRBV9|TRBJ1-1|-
TGTGCCAGCGGAGGCCCGGTCACTGAAGCTTTCTTT
CASGGPVTEAFF
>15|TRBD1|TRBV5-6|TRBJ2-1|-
TGTGCCAGCAGCTTGGTCCGACAGGGGCCCAATGAGCAGTTCTTC
CASSLVRQGPNEQFF
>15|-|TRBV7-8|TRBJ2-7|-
TGTGCCAGCAGCTCATCCGGGACACGCTCCTACGAGCAGTACTTC
CASSSSGTRSYEQYF
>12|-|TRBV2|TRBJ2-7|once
TGTGCCAGCAGTGCCAGCTCCTACGAGCAGTACTTC
CASSASSYEQYF
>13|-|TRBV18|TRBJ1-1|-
TGTGCCAGCTCACCTACAGGGAACACTGAAGCTTTCTTT
CASSPTGNTEAFF
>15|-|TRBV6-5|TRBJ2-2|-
TGTGCCAGCAGTTACTTCCCCACAAACACCGGGGAGCTGTTTTTT
CASSYFPTNTGELFF
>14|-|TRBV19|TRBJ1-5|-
TGTGCCAGTAGTAGTCCGGGGGGCAATCAGCCCCAGCATTTT
CASSSPGGNQPQHF
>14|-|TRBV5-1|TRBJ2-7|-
TGCGCCAGCAGCCCGACGGGACACCACTACGAGCAGTACTTC
CASSPTGHHYEQYF
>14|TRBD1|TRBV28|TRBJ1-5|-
TGTGCCAGCAGTTTATCCGGGACAGATCAGCCCCAGCATTTT
CASSLSGTDQPQHF
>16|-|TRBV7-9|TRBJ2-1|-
TGTGCCAGCAGCTTATTGGAGGCGGGCTCCTACAATGAGCAGTTCTTC
CASSLLEAGSYNEQFF
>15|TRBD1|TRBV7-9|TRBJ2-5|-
TGTGCCAGCAGCCTACTCGGGACAGGGAAGGAGACCCAGTACTTC
CASSLLGTGKETQYF
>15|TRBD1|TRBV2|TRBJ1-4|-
TGTGCCAGCACCCCTGACAGGGGGCGAGGGGAAAAACTGTTTTTT
CASTPDRGRGEKLFF
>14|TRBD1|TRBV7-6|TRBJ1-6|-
TGTGCCAGCAGCAGGACAGGGTCGGATTCACCCCTCCACTTT
CASSRTGSDSPLHF
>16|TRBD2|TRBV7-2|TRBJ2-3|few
TGTGCCAGCAGCTCCAGACTAGCGCTGGCGGGAGATACGCAGTATTTT
CASSSRLALAGDTQYF
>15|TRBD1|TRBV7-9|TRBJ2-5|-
TGTGCCAGCAGCTTAGAAGGGGGCCCTGGTGAGACCCAGTACTTC
CASSLEGGPGETQYF
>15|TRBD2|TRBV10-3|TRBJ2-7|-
TGTGCCATCAGTGACGCGGGGCGGGGGGGCTACGAGCAGTACTTC
CAISDAGRGGYEQYF
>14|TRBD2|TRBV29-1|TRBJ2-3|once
TGCAGCGTTCAAGCGGGAGATGGCACAGATACGCAGTATTTT
CSVQAGDGTDTQYF
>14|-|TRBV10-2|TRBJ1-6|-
TGCGCCAGCAGCTCGGTCACAGGGAATTCACCCCTCCACTTT
CASSSVTGNSPLHF